This TCR beta chain came from a study of lymphopenia after photon versus proton radiotherapy. Study observations and caveats: A bigger post-nadir fall in TCR diversity correlated inversely with survival time in deceased patients. Proton therapy kept repertoires fairly stable, unlike photons, which gained effector/memory cells.

Of note for this clone: The antigen remains unidentified.

TCRdb's table, derived via immunoSEQ multiplex PCR, lists solely in-frame clones and lacks some. The sample includes about 45,000 clones, 65% to 90% of them seen just once. This CDR3 has 13 amino acids. The V and J ends lost 5 bases and 0 bases respectively, with 5 bases between them. Germline lookup yields CDR1 LNHDA and CDR2 SQIVND (reference sequence). This rearrangement joins TRBV19 to TRBJ1-3; D not resolved. The source material was peripheral blood, sampled from a patient treated with photon-based radiotherapy. This receptor was identified in a man in his forties with gastric cancer. The CDR3 protein is CASSAFSGNTIYF. The DNA of the CDR3 is TGTGCCAGTAGTGCTTTCTCTGGAAACACCATATATTTT.